These T cell receptor beta chains were read from a single sample in a study of cytomegalovirus exposure and HLA in healthy donors. Generated by immunoSEQ multiplex PCR, the TCRdb table keeps only in-frame clones and is missing some. The data show 110,000 to 150,000 clones, with about 80% seen just once and about 5% held by the top ten. The material sequenced was PBMCs. The receptor set was obtained from a man between 35 and 55 years old in good health and CMV-seronegative. CDR3s include the opening cysteine and the closing phenylalanine or tryptophan. A D gene is named only where the DNA matches it firmly. Clone size appears in some rows only: once, few, many, or a class for an expanded clone.

clone_size	d_call	v_call	j_call	cdr3_aa	cdr3_nt
NA	NA	TRBV19	TRBJ2-7	CASSKQGESSYEQYF	TGTGCCAGTAGTAAACAGGGAGAAAGCTCCTACGAGCAGTACTTC
NA	TRBD1	TRBV13	TRBJ2-1	CASSSLDRGADNEQFF	TGTGCCAGCAGCTCCCTGGACAGGGGGGCGGACAATGAGCAGTTCTTC
NA	NA	TRBV10-2	TRBJ1-1	CASSEKRNTEAFF	TGCGCCAGCAGTGAGAAGAGGAACACTGAAGCTTTCTTT
NA	NA	TRBV19	TRBJ1-5	CASSLPPYQPQHF	TGTGCCAGTAGTCTCCCCCCTTATCAGCCCCAGCATTTT
NA	NA	TRBV6-5	TRBJ1-2	CASSGLLDSNYGYTF	TGTGCCAGCAGTGGCCTCCTGGACAGTAACTATGGCTACACCTTC
NA	TRBD1	TRBV5-1	TRBJ1-2	CASSSGTGGGYTF	TGCGCCAGCAGCTCCGGGACAGGGGGTGGCTACACCTTC
NA	NA	TRBV7-2	TRBJ1-2	CASSQTAGGGYTF	TGTGCCAGCAGCCAAACCGCGGGGGGTGGCTACACCTTC
NA	TRBD1	TRBV6-6	TRBJ2-5	CASSRTGGPYQETQYF	TGTGCCAGCAGCAGAACAGGGGGCCCGTACCAAGAGACCCAGTACTTC
once	NA	TRBV27	TRBJ2-7	CASSLVGDYPSYEQYF	TGTGCCAGCAGTTTGGTGGGCGACTACCCCTCCTACGAGCAGTACTTC
few	TRBD1	TRBV9	TRBJ2-7	CASSEHRTGGHEQYF	TGTGCCAGCAGCGAGCACCGGACAGGGGGACACGAGCAGTACTTC
NA	TRBD2	TRBV28	TRBJ2-3	CASSLAGVFADTQYF	TGTGCCAGCAGTTTGGCGGGGGTGTTTGCAGATACGCAGTATTTT
NA	NA	TRBV10-3	TRBJ2-7	CAISGGPTGLAYEQYF	TGTGCCATCAGTGGAGGTCCCACAGGGCTAGCCTACGAGCAGTACTTC
NA	NA	TRBV7-9	TRBJ1-1	CASSPTANTEAFF	TGTGCCAGCAGCCCGACAGCTAACACTGAAGCTTTCTTT
NA	TRBD1	TRBV12-5	TRBJ1-5	CASGPGGLGSQPQHF	TGCGCTAGTGGTCCAGGGGGTTTAGGTAGTCAGCCCCAGCATTTT
few	TRBD2	TRBV2	TRBJ2-4	CASRAGLAGRKNIQYF	TGTGCCAGCCGGGCCGGGCTAGCGGGGAGAAAAAACATTCAGTACTTC
NA	TRBD2	TRBV5-1	TRBJ2-5	CASSRGASGGQETQYF	TGCGCCAGCAGCCGGGGTGCTAGCGGGGGGCAAGAGACCCAGTACTTC
NA	TRBD1	TRBV11-3	TRBJ2-2	CASSLISDRGSGELFF	TGTGCCAGCAGCTTAATATCCGACAGGGGATCGGGGGAGCTGTTTTTT
NA	NA	TRBV6-5	TRBJ2-7	CASSQRAGRSEQYF	TGTGCCAGCAGTCAACGGGCGGGGAGATCCGAGCAGTACTTC
few	TRBD1	TRBV6-6	TRBJ1-5	CASSYEGGRGQPQHF	TGTGCCAGCAGTTACGAAGGGGGCCGGGGCCAGCCCCAGCATTTT
NA	TRBD1	TRBV18	TRBJ1-1	CASSPLDGQVAHAFF	TGTGCCAGCTCACCCCTCGACGGACAGGTGGCGCATGCTTTCTTT
NA	NA	TRBV5-1	TRBJ2-2	CASSLDATGELFF	TGCGCCAGCAGCTTGGATGCGACCGGGGAGCTGTTTTTT
NA	TRBD1	TRBV6-1	TRBJ2-7	CASRWDSPSYEQYF	TGTGCCAGCAGATGGGACAGCCCCTCCTACGAGCAGTACTTC
NA	NA	TRBV9	TRBJ1-2	CASSVDITWGANYGYTF	TGTGCCAGCAGCGTCGATATAACTTGGGGGGCTAACTATGGCTACACCTTC
NA	NA	TRBV4-1	TRBJ2-7	CASSQGGTGHEQYF	TGCGCCAGCAGCCAAGGGGGCACAGGCCACGAGCAGTACTTC
NA	NA	TRBV6-5	TRBJ1-2	CASSYVSNYGYTF	TGTGCCAGCAGTTACGTCTCTAACTATGGCTACACCTTC
NA	TRBD1	TRBV12-5	TRBJ1-1	CASGLVHRGVTVTEAFF	TGTGCTAGTGGTTTGGTACACAGGGGAGTCACGGTCACTGAAGCTTTCTTT
NA	NA	TRBV19	TRBJ1-6	CASRNRDINSPLHF	TGTGCCAGTAGAAACCGGGACATCAATTCACCCCTCCACTTT
NA	TRBD1	TRBV6-5	TRBJ1-2	CASSLGTGEGYTF	TGTGCCAGCAGCTTAGGGACAGGGGAAGGCTACACCTTC
NA	TRBD1	TRBV5-1	TRBJ1-2	CASSLQTGGGGYTF	TGCGCCAGCAGCTTGCAGACAGGGGGAGGTGGCTACACCTTC
NA	TRBD1	TRBV27	TRBJ2-3	CASSWTGETTDTQYF	TGTGCCAGCAGTTGGACAGGGGAGACGACAGATACGCAGTATTTT
NA	NA	TRBV5-4	TRBJ2-2	CASSPSLQGNTGELFF	TGTGCCAGCAGCCCTTCATTGCAGGGGAACACCGGGGAGCTGTTTTTT
NA	TRBD1	TRBV5-1	TRBJ2-2	CASSSTGFGELFF	TGCGCCAGCAGCTCGACAGGGTTCGGGGAGCTGTTTTTT
NA	NA	TRBV6-4	TRBJ2-2	CASSRGRVGELFF	TGTGCCAGCAGCAGAGGCAGGGTCGGGGAGCTGTTTTTT
NA	NA	TRBV18	TRBJ2-2	CASSPRGINTGELFF	TGTGCCAGCTCACCACGAGGGATTAACACCGGGGAGCTGTTTTTT
NA	TRBD1	TRBV5-4	TRBJ1-4	CASSLRQGNNEKLFF	TGTGCCAGCAGCTTACGACAGGGGAATAATGAAAAACTGTTTTTT
NA	TRBD2	TRBV12-5	TRBJ2-1	CASGLDPGTSGGALSYNEQFF	TGTGCTAGTGGTTTGGACCCCGGGACTAGCGGGGGGGCCCTCTCCTACAATGAGCAGTTCTTC
once	NA	TRBV25-1	TRBJ1-1	CASSEYTGPNTEAFF	TGTGCCAGCAGTGAATATACAGGGCCGAACACTGAAGCTTTCTTT
NA	NA	TRBV9	TRBJ2-2	CASSLLRGGSTGELFF	TGTGCCAGCAGCCTCTTGAGGGGGGGATCTACCGGGGAGCTGTTTTTT
NA	TRBD2	TRBV5-1	TRBJ2-3	CASRSGTSGVSSTDTQYF	TGCGCCAGCAGGTCCGGGACTAGCGGGGTCTCTAGCACAGATACGCAGTATTTT
NA	TRBD1	TRBV7-9	TRBJ1-1	CASSLGGTGATEAFF	TGTGCCAGCAGCTTAGGTGGGACAGGGGCCACTGAAGCTTTCTTT
NA	NA	TRBV2	TRBJ2-3	CASQSETTDTQYF	TGTGCCAGCCAAAGTGAGACAACAGATACGCAGTATTTT
few	TRBD1	TRBV6-5	TRBJ1-1	CASKGRGRRAFF	TGTGCCAGTAAGGGAAGGGGGCGACGAGCTTTCTTT
NA	TRBD1	TRBV5-1	TRBJ2-7	CASSFRDRGGHEQYF	TGCGCCAGCAGCTTCCGGGACAGGGGTGGCCACGAGCAGTACTTC